This T cell receptor (beta chain) was sequenced in a study of blood T cell repertoires in COVID-19. Study context: Samples taken during acute and convalescent COVID-19 were collected in the United States, Italy and Spain.

Trimming at V came to 5 bases and at J to 3 bases, leaving 7 bases not matched to a gene. Germline V lookup: CDR1 SQVTM, CDR2 ANQGSEA. CDR3 size: 14 residues. Original processing methods: Researchers report that nucleated cell counts were estimated from reference gene primer amplification. Repertoires were generated with immunoSEQ multiplex PCR, while TCRdb's copy carries only in-frame clones and drops some. For V, J and clone size, that table is used; D and trimming come from the DNA. The sample has approximately 90,000 clones, 80% seen once; the top ten hold 15% to 20%. The V and J genes are TRBV29-1 and TRBJ2-1; 7 bases align to TRBD2. This clonotype originated in a woman older than 75 with acute or convalescent COVID-19. Material for sequencing was peripheral blood. The CDR3 coding sequence is TGCAGCGTTCGAAGACTAGCCTTCTACAATGAGCAGTTCTTC. Its protein product is CSVRRLAFYNEQFF.